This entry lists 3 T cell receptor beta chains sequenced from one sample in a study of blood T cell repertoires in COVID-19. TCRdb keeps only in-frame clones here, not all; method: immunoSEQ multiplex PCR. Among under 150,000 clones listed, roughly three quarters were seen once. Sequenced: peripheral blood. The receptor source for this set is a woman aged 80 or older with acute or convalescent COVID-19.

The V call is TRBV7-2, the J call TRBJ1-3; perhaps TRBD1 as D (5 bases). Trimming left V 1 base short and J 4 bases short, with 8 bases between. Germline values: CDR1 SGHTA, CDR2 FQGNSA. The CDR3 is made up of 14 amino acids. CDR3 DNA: TGTGCCAGCAGCTTAGTCAGGGCCGGAAACACCATATATTTT. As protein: CASSLVRAGNTIYF.

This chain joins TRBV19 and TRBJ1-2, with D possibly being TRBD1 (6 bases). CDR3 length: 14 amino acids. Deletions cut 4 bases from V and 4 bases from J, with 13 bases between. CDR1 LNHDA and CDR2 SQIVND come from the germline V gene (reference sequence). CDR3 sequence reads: CASSTLRDTYGYTF. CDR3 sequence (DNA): TGTGCCAGTAGTACCCTCCGGGACACCTATGGCTACACCTTC.

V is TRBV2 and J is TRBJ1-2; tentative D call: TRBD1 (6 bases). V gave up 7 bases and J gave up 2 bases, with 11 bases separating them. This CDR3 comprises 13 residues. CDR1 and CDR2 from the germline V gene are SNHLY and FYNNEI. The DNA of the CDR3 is TGTGCCAGCACCCCGGACAGAAACTATGGCTACACCTTC. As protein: CASTPDRNYGYTF.